The clone carrying this T cell receptor beta chain was seen only a few times. As yet, its antigen is unknown. Using RNA transcripts as the source, TCR beta CDR3 regions were amplified. TCR CDR3 regions were first amplified by RT-PCR with HTBI primers. TCRdb recomputed calls from the multiplex PCR reads with MiXCR, one row per CDR3 protein. The table lists roughly 580,000 distinct CDR3 sequences, about 15% of them singletons. The data were taken from a study of T cells in Graves' hyperthyroidism and ophthalmopathy. Trimming stripped 4 bases from V and 6 bases from J, with 10 bases between. CDR3 length: 12 amino acids. Per germline, CDR1 GTSNPN and CDR2 SVGIG (reference sequence). Preceding any ophthalmopathy symptoms, the blood sample dates from first hyperthyroidism diagnosis. Broader study findings: From stable hyperthyroidism, ophthalmopathy was set apart by a 13 V-J model.

The sequencing sample was made of blood. This receptor was taken from a woman under 40 with Graves' hyperthyroidism that later progressed to Graves' ophthalmopathy. This chain joins TRBV30 and TRBJ2-4; D not certain. CDR3 in amino acids: CAWNKILNIQYF. CDR3 bases: TGTGCCTGGAATAAGATTCTAAACATTCAGTACTTC.